These 20 T cell receptor beta chains were sequenced from one sample in a study of Graves' ophthalmopathy and Graves' hyperthyroidism. RNA transcripts provided the template for amplifying TCR beta CDR3 regions. RT-PCR in the first round used HTBI primers; a second-round multiplex PCR followed. TCRdb analysed the multiplex PCR reads with MiXCR anew, one entry per CDR3 protein. The sample shows roughly 350,000 distinct CDR3 sequences, 15% to 20% of them seen only once. Sequenced input: peripheral blood. These receptors originate from an adult woman with stable Graves' hyperthyroidism.

The CDR3 sequence: CASSLGQGHSGYTF. The CDR3 nucleotides read TGTGCCAGCAGCCTGGGACAGGGACACTCTGGCTACACCTTC. The gene calls are TRBV6-1 and TRBJ1-2; TRBD1 matches at 9 bases. The V gene's germline CDR1 is MNHNS and CDR2 SASEGT. The CDR3 length is 14 residues. With 6 bases clipped from V and 7 bases from J, the junction kept 9 bases outside the gene matches.

The chain is built from TRBV12-3 or TRBV12-4 and TRBJ2-7; tentatively, D is TRBD1 (5 bases). The CDR3 covers 14 residues. V was pared by 3 bases and J by 5 bases, with 14 bases between. The CDR3 is CASSFRQRLDEQYF. The CDR3, as DNA: TGTGCCAGCAGTTTCAGACAGCGTTTGGACGAGCAGTACTTC.

This clonotype was picked up many times. This chain joins TRBV15 and TRBJ1-2, with 9 bases that match TRBD1. The CDR3 contains 19 residues. V dropped 0 bases and J dropped 3; count of bases not matched to a gene: 14. Per germline, CDR1 LNHNV and CDR2 YYDKDF (reference sequence). The chain's CDR3 is CATSRDPPGQGFKDYGYTF. Written as DNA, the CDR3 is TGTGCCACCAGCAGAGATCCACCGGGACAGGGTTTTAAAGACTATGGCTACACCTTC. The complete variable domain, with remaining parts taken from reference TRBV15 and TRBJ1-2, reads DAMVIQNPRYQVTQFGKPVTLSCSQTLNHNVMYWYQQKSSQAPKLLFHYYDKDFNNEADTPDNFQSRRPNTSFCFLDIRSPGLGDTAMYLCATSRDPPGQGFKDYGYTFGSGTRLTVV.

This clonotype came up many times. The chain combines TRBV20-1 with TRBJ2-5, with 11 nucleotides matching TRBD2. The CDR3 is made up of 14 amino acids. Germline assignment: CDR1 DFQATT and CDR2 SNEGSKA (reference sequence). The ends lost 2 bases at V and 5 bases at J; junction bases unmatched: 4. In DNA, the CDR3 is TGCAGTGCTAGAACTAGCGGGAGTGGGGAGACCCAGTACTTC. Its protein is CSARTSGSGETQYF.

This clonotype was counted many times. A much larger clone sits a single nucleotide away, making a read error possible. The chain uses TRBV15 and TRBJ2-5; TRBD2 matches 9 bases. The CDR3 has 16 residues. Germline lookup yields CDR1 LNHNV and CDR2 YYDKDF (reference sequence). The CDR3 sequence is CATSRPGLAGGETKYF. In DNA, the CDR3 is TGTGCCACCAGCAGGCCGGGACTAGCAGGGGGAGAGACCAAGTACTTC.

This sequence joins TRBV29-1 and TRBJ2-2, with TRBD2 matching 10 bases. V dropped 5 bases and J dropped 4; count of bases not matched to a gene: 4. Per germline, CDR1 SQVTM and CDR2 ANQGSEA. The CDR3 spans 14 residues. The CDR3 nucleotides are TGCAGCGTTAGCGGGAGGGTTTCCACCGGGGAGCTGTTTTTT. Its protein is CSVSGRVSTGELFF.

The chain has TRBV7-2 and TRBJ1-1; D is ambiguous. Germline V gene lookup returns CDR1 SGHTA and CDR2 FQGNSA. V was cut by 0 bases and J by 4 bases, with 6 bases left in between. The length of the CDR3 is 13 residues. CDR3 in DNA: TGTGCCAGCAGCTTAGCCCCGGTCACTGAAGCTTTCTTT. Its translation is CASSLAPVTEAFF.

This sequence joins TRBV5-6 and TRBJ2-7, with D possibly being TRBD2 (6 bases). From germline, CDR1 is SGHDT and CDR2 YYEEEE. Trimming stripped 2 bases from V and 4 bases from J, with 10 bases between. This CDR3 region has 13 residues. The CDR3 DNA is TGTGCCAGCAGCTTCGGCGGGGAGTACGAGCAGTACTTC. Translating it yields CASSFGGEYEQYF.

As concerns this clonotype: One base away lies a much larger clone, so this may be a sequencing read error. The rearrangement links TRBV6-5 to TRBJ1-1; D not resolved. Per the germline V gene, CDR1 is MNHEY and CDR2 is SVGAGI. The CDR3 has 13 amino acids. The CDR3, as DNA: TGTGCCAGCAGTTCAGGACTGAACACTGAAGCTTCCTTT. This sequence encodes CASSSGLNTEASF.

The chain is built from TRBV28 and TRBJ1-2; perhaps TRBD1 as D (6 bases). Germline CDR1 reads MDHEN; CDR2 reads SYDVKM. This CDR3 contains 15 residues. Trimming cost V 5 bases and J 5 bases, with 18 bases left between them. CDR3 sequence reads: CASSPQYQTGYGYTF. In nucleotides, the CDR3 is TGTGCCAGCAGTCCCCAATACCAGACAGGTTATGGCTACACCTTC.

The chain recombines TRBV20-1 with TRBJ2-2; D may be TRBD1 or TRBD2 (6 bases each). Germline V gene sequence: CDR1 DFQATT, CDR2 SNEGSKA (reference sequence). The CDR3 runs 18 residues. V lost 1 base and J 0 bases, leaving 18 bases between the germline ends. CDR3 nucleotides: TGCAGTGCTAGAGTTCGGAGGGGGGACAAAACGAACACCGGGGAGCTGTTTTTT. Translating gives CSARVRRGDKTNTGELFF.

In its sample, this clonotype was seen a few times. The chain employs TRBV11-2 and TRBJ1-2, with no clear D. This CDR3 has 12 residues. Germline V gene sequence: CDR1 SGHAT, CDR2 FQNNGV. Trimming stripped 2 bases from V and 5 bases from J, with 6 bases between. The CDR3 reads CASSLSEYGYTF. CDR3 nucleotide sequence: TGTGCCAGCAGCTTATCAGAATATGGCTACACCTTC.

This clonotype was counted many times. The V gene is TRBV6-2 or TRBV6-3, the J gene TRBJ2-2; no clear D gene. Germline CDR1 is MNHEY and CDR2 is SVGEGT. This CDR3 region has 15 residues. V was trimmed by 3 bases and J by 3 bases, leaving 11 bases between them. The CDR3 sequence is CASSYGVPHTGELFF. CDR3 in DNA: TGTGCCAGCAGTTATGGAGTCCCGCACACCGGGGAGCTGTTTTTT.

The sample holds many counts of this clonotype. The rearrangement links TRBV6-1 to TRBJ1-5, with D possibly being TRBD1 (5 bases). This CDR3 contains 18 residues. The germline V and J ends were trimmed by 4 bases and 2 bases, with 21 bases remaining between them. Germline values: CDR1 MNHNS, CDR2 SASEGT. Written as DNA, the CDR3 is TGTGCCAGCAGTGTCGGCGTCCCCGGGGGTGAGGGCAATCAGCCCCAGCATTTT. This sequence encodes CASSVGVPGGEGNQPQHF.

This clonotype was observed many times. The chain employs TRBV27 and TRBJ2-7, with 9 nucleotides matching TRBD1. Trimming at V came to 0 bases and at J to 4 bases, leaving 4 bases not matched to a gene. Per germline, CDR1 MNHEY and CDR2 SMNVEV (reference sequence). There are 15 residues in the CDR3. CDR3 loop: CASSLSGQGGYEQYF. CDR3 nucleotide sequence: TGTGCCAGCAGTTTATCGGGACAGGGAGGTTACGAGCAGTACTTC.

This clonotype showed up many times. The chain combines TRBV30 with TRBJ2-2; 8 bases line up with TRBD1. This CDR3 spans 14 amino acids. The J segment lost 7 bases and the V segment lost 3 bases, leaving 7 bases of the junction unmatched. CDR1 is GTSNPN and CDR2 is SVGIG in the germline V gene (reference sequence). CDR3 sequence (DNA): TGTGCCTGGAGGTCCCCAGGGGGCGTCGGGGAGCTGTTTTTT. Translated: CAWRSPGGVGELFF.

The sample holds many counts of this clonotype. The genes are TRBV6-5 and TRBJ1-1; D is undetermined. Germline CDR1 reads MNHEY; CDR2 reads SVGAGI. The CDR3 is made up of 13 amino acids. The V end lost 2 bases, the J end lost 6 bases, and 10 bases lay between the germline ends. The CDR3 DNA follows: TGTGCCAGCAGTTACGGGTGGAGATCTGAAGCTTTCTTT. Protein sequence: CASSYGWRSEAFF.

This clonotype has a count of ten or more. J is TRBJ2-7 and V is TRBV2; D is uncertain. The CDR3 is 13 residues long. Germline V CDR1 and CDR2: SNHLY, FYNNEI. The V end lost 2 bases, the J end lost 7 bases, and 12 bases lay between the germline ends. The CDR3 nucleotides are TGTGCCAGCAGTGAATTTGAAGGTATTGAGCAGTACTTC. It is translated as CASSEFEGIEQYF.

With respect to this clonotype: This may come from a read error, since a much larger clone is one base off. This CDR3 is missing its conserved last phenylalanine or tryptophan, likely due to a read error. This chain connects TRBV6-1 to TRBJ1-1; 11 bases are a match to TRBD1. CDR1 and CDR2 (germline): MNHNS, SASEGT. V shed 10 bases and J 4 bases; nucleotides not matched to a gene: 8. The CDR3 consists of 14 residues. CDR3 region: CATRPGTGGTEAFV. CDR3 sequence (DNA): TGTGCCACCCGCCCTGGGACAGGGGGCACTGAAGCTTTCGTT.

In this sample, this clonotype turned up many times. J is TRBJ2-4 and V is TRBV12-3 or TRBV12-4; 13 nucleotides agree with TRBD2. This CDR3 is built from 20 residues. The V gene end was trimmed by 2 bases and the J gene end by 0 bases; junction bases not matched to a gene: 10. CDR3 nucleotides: TGTGCCAGCAGTTTAAAACCCCAGGGACTAGCGGGACTAGCCAAAAACATTCAGTACTTC. This translates into CASSLKPQGLAGLAKNIQYF.